Below, 2 T cell receptor beta chains from the same sample are listed, as sequenced in a study of T cells after yellow fever vaccination. TCRdb ran MiXCR on the 5' RACE reads and lists one entry per CDR3 protein. There are under 550,000 distinct CDR3 sequences in the sample; about a fifth occur only once, and about 15% lies in the top ten. The material sequenced was PBMCs, taken about 21 days after the first yellow fever vaccination. The receptor set was obtained from a man between 18 and 29 years old who received the YFV17D yellow fever vaccine.

The table lists this clonotype with a few counts. The V call is TRBV5-5, the J call TRBJ2-3, with D possibly being TRBD2 (6 bases). Germline V CDR1 and CDR2: SGHKS, YYEKEE (reference sequence). V gave up 4 bases and J gave up 2 bases, with 11 bases separating them. CDR3 size: 14 residues. CDR3 sequence reads: CASSRGRFTDTQYF. The CDR3 DNA reads TGTGCCAGCAGCCGTGGGAGGTTCACAGATACGCAGTATTTT.

In this sample, this clonotype turned up a few times. The chain links TRBV6-1 to TRBJ2-5; D remains ambiguous. The length of the CDR3 is 15 residues. CDR1 and CDR2 (germline): MNHNS, SASEGT. V lost 8 bases, J lost 7 bases, and 23 bases lay in between. CDR3 nucleotides: TGTGCCAGCTTCCGAAGGGATATGGGGTTCGGGACCCAGTACTTC. Its translation: CASFRRDMGFGTQYF.